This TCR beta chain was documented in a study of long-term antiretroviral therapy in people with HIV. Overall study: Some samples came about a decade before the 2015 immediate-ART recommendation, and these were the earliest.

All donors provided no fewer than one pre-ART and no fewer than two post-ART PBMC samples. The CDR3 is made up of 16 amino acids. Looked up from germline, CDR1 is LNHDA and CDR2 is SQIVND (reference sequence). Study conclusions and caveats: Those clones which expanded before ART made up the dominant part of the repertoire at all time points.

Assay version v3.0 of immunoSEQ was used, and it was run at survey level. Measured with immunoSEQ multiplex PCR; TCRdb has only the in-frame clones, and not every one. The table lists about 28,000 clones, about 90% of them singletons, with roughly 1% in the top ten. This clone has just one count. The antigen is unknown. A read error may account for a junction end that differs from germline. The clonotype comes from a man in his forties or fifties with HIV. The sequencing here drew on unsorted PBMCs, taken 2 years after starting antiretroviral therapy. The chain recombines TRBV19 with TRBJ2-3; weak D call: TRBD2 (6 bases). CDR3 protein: CASSLRGLARSETQYF. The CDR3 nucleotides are TGTGCCAGTAGTCTCCGAGGGCTAGCGCGTTCAGAGACGCAGTATTTT. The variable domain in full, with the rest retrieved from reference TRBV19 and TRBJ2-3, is DGGITQSPKYLFRKEGQNVTLSCEQNLNHDAMYWYRQDPGQGLRLIYYSQIVNDFQKGDIAEGYSVSREKKESFPLTVTSAQKNPTAFYLCASSLRGLARSETQYFGPGTRLTVL.